Presented here are 25 T cell receptor beta chains from one specimen sequenced in a study of cytomegalovirus exposure and HLA in healthy donors. Primers included in the PCR were 60 Vbeta and 13 Jbeta primers. Profiling relied on immunoSEQ multiplex PCR, and the TCRdb table lists in-frame clones only, not all of them. The sample lists some 200,000 clones, roughly four fifths occurring once. The sequenced material came from PBMCs. Receptors were obtained from a boy younger than 10 in good health and CMV-seronegative.

J is TRBJ2-5 and V is TRBV25-1; D is undetermined. The CDR3 sequence is 15 residues long. Trimming cost V 1 base and J 2 bases, with 11 bases left between them. The V gene's germline CDR1 is MGHDK and CDR2 SYGVNS. The DNA for the CDR3 is TGTGCCAGCAGTGAATGGAGCGTGGCACAAGAGACCCAGTACTTC. Translated: CASSEWSVAQETQYF. Complete variable domain (other parts from reference TRBV25-1 and TRBJ2-5): EADIYQTPRYLVIGTGKKITLECSQTMGHDKMYWYQQDPGMELHLIHYSYGVNSTEKGDLSSESTVSRIRTEHFPLTLESARPSHTSQYLCASSEWSVAQETQYFGPGTRLLVL.

CDR3 in DNA: TGTGCCAGTAGTAATATGGGACAGGGATCCTATGGCTACACCTTC. Amino acids: CASSNMGQGSYGYTF. V and J are TRBV19 and TRBJ1-2; 9 bases line up with TRBD1. The trim removed 4 bases at V and 4 bases at J, leaving 7 bases unmatched. This CDR3 contains 15 residues. Looked up from germline, CDR1 is LNHDA and CDR2 is SQIVND (reference sequence). Based on the CDR3 plus reference TRBV19 and TRBJ1-2, the full variable domain is DGGITQSPKYLFRKEGQNVTLSCEQNLNHDAMYWYRQDPGQGLRLIYYSQIVNDFQKGDIAEGYSVSREKKESFPLTVTSAQKNPTAFYLCASSNMGQGSYGYTFGSGTRLTVV.

The chain recombines TRBV9 with TRBJ1-6, with D possibly being TRBD1 (5 bases). CDR3 length equals 13 residues. Trimming left V 4 bases short and J 7 bases short, with 9 bases between. Per the germline V gene, CDR1 is SGDLS and CDR2 is YYNGEE. The CDR3 spells CASSSGGNSPLHF. The CDR3 DNA is TGTGCCAGCAGCTCTGGGGGGAATTCACCCCTCCACTTT.

In DNA form, the CDR3 reads TGCGCCAGCCCGAGGGAGGGATACCAGCCCCAGCATTTT. Translating gives CASPREGYQPQHF. V and J are TRBV5-1 and TRBJ1-5; D is unresolved. V was shortened by 7 bases and J by 7 bases, with 15 bases between the two germline ends. This CDR3 comprises 13 residues. Germline V gene sequence: CDR1 SGHRS, CDR2 YFSETQ.

The chain employs TRBV4-3 and TRBJ1-2, with 7 nucleotides matching TRBD1. The CDR3 contains 15 residues. Germline CDR1 and CDR2: LGHNA and YSLEER. V trimming: 3 bases; J trimming: 0 bases; junction bases outside the gene matches: 4. The CDR3 coding sequence is TGCGCCAGCAGCCAGACAGGGAACTCTAACTATGGCTACACCTTC. Translation gives CASSQTGNSNYGYTF.

In this sample, this clone turned up a few times. V is TRBV6-1 and J is TRBJ1-6; 7 nucleotides align to TRBD1. The CDR3 is 15 residues long. The V gene's germline CDR1 is MNHNS and CDR2 SASEGT. V was pared by 7 bases and J by 8 bases, with 11 bases of the junction left unmatched. CDR3 loop: CASTMGDRVDSPLHF. The DNA of the CDR3 is TGTGCCAGCACCATGGGAGACAGGGTCGATTCACCCCTCCACTTT.

V is TRBV4-3 and J is TRBJ2-1; 7 positions match TRBD1. The CDR3 loop spans 16 amino acids. Germline V gene data show CDR1 as LGHNA and CDR2 as YSLEER. J lost 3 bases, V lost 0 bases, and 5 bases had no gene match. Written as DNA, the CDR3 is TGCGCCAGCAGCCAAGATAATGCAGGGGGCTACAATGAGCAGTTCTTC. Amino acid sequence: CASSQDNAGGYNEQFF.

The chain employs TRBV4-3 and TRBJ2-3; the D gene is possibly TRBD2 (6 bases). Trimming pared 4 bases from V and 5 bases from J, leaving 13 bases between. Per germline, CDR1 LGHNA and CDR2 YSLEER. The CDR3 runs to 14 residues. CDR3 amino acids: CASSLRWEVDTQYF. The CDR3 DNA reads TGCGCCAGCAGCCTACGATGGGAGGTAGATACGCAGTATTTT.

The chain employs TRBV7-2 and TRBJ1-2; 9 nucleotides agree with TRBD1. Looked up from germline, CDR1 is SGHTA and CDR2 is FQGNSA. The CDR3 spans 19 residues. The ends lost 4 bases at V and 3 bases at J; junction bases unmatched: 18. The CDR3 DNA reads as TGTGCCAGCAGCTCCCAAGGGCGGGGACAGGGTCGTTCGGACTATGGCTACACCTTC. Translation gives CASSSQGRGQGRSDYGYTF. Complete variable domain (other parts from reference TRBV7-2 and TRBJ1-2): GAGVSQSPSNKVTEKGKDVELRCDPISGHTALYWYRQSLGQGLEFLIYFQGNSAPDKSGLPSDRFSAERTGGSVSTLTIQRTQQEDSAVYLCASSSQGRGQGRSDYGYTFGSGTRLTVV.

The rearrangement joins TRBV6-1 to TRBJ2-7; 9 nucleotides line up with TRBD1. The V gene's germline CDR1 is MNHNS and CDR2 SASEGT. The CDR3 sequence is 14 residues long. V was pared by 6 bases and J by 4 bases, with 7 bases of the junction left unmatched. CDR3 sequence reads: CASRVPGQGYEQYF. CDR3 coding DNA: TGTGCCAGCAGGGTGCCGGGACAGGGATACGAGCAGTACTTC.

J is TRBJ1-1 and V is TRBV5-4; TRBD1 is a possible D gene (5 bases). CDR3 length: 16 amino acids. From germline, CDR1 is SGHNT and CDR2 YYREEE (reference sequence). V was trimmed by 0 bases and J by 1 base, leaving 13 bases between them. The CDR3 region has the DNA TGTGCCAGCAGCTTGGGGGGCCCTGGCCAGAACACTGAAGCTTTCTTT. Protein product: CASSLGGPGQNTEAFF.

The V gene is TRBV7-2, the J gene TRBJ1-1, with D possibly matching TRBD1 (5 bases). Germline CDR1 and CDR2: SGHTA and FQGNSA. CDR3 length: 16 residues. Trimming took off 7 bases at V and 1 base at J, with 19 bases between the two ends. The CDR3 DNA reads TGTGCCAGCACCTCCTCGTATTGGACAAAGAACACTGAAGCTTTCTTT. Its translation: CASTSSYWTKNTEAFF. The full variable domain, rest sourced from reference TRBV7-2 and TRBJ1-1, is GAGVSQSPSNKVTEKGKDVELRCDPISGHTALYWYRQSLGQGLEFLIYFQGNSAPDKSGLPSDRFSAERTGGSVSTLTIQRTQQEDSAVYLCASTSSYWTKNTEAFFGQGTRLTVV.

The CDR3 protein is CASSLETSGTTDTQYF. CDR3 nucleotides: TGTGCCAGCAGCTTAGAGACTAGCGGTACCACAGATACGCAGTATTTT. The chain couples TRBV5-5 to TRBJ2-3; TRBD2 matches 9 bases. Germline values: CDR1 SGHKS, CDR2 YYEKEE (reference sequence). The CDR3 is 16 residues long. V trimming: 2 bases; J trimming: 2 bases; junction bases outside the gene matches: 6.

This sequence joins TRBV5-5 and TRBJ1-4, with a possible D match to TRBD1 (6 bases). The CDR3 extends over 15 amino acids. V gave up 4 bases and J gave up 2 bases, with 12 bases separating them. Germline CDR1 is SGHKS and CDR2 is YYEKEE (reference sequence). Here the CDR3 reads CASSPTGSTNEKLFF. The DNA for the CDR3 is TGTGCCAGCAGCCCGACAGGATCCACTAATGAAAAACTGTTTTTT.

The genes are TRBV7-2 and TRBJ1-5; unclear D gene. This CDR3 spans 13 amino acids. Trimming cost V 5 bases and J 7 bases, with 12 bases left between them. Germline CDR1 is SGHTA and CDR2 is FQGNSA. The CDR3 is CASSLSPPQPQHF. The CDR3, as DNA: TGTGCCAGCAGCCTTTCCCCCCCCCAGCCCCAGCATTTT. The full variable domain, with the rest looked up from reference TRBV7-2 and TRBJ1-5, is GAGVSQSPSNKVTEKGKDVELRCDPISGHTALYWYRQSLGQGLEFLIYFQGNSAPDKSGLPSDRFSAERTGGSVSTLTIQRTQQEDSAVYLCASSLSPPQPQHFGDGTRLSIL.

The V gene is TRBV4-3, the J gene TRBJ1-2, with a possible D match to TRBD1 (6 bases). This CDR3 has 17 amino acids. The V end lost 3 bases, the J end lost 2 bases, and 19 bases lay between the germline ends. Germline V gives CDR1 LGHNA, CDR2 YSLEER. The CDR3 nucleotides read TGCGCCAGCAGCCACGACCGAGTAGGACAGTTAAACTATGGCTACACCTTC. It yields the protein CASSHDRVGQLNYGYTF.

V usage is TRBV5-4 and J usage is TRBJ1-1; unclear D gene. The CDR3 contains 13 residues. Per germline, CDR1 SGHNT and CDR2 YYREEE (reference sequence). Deletions cut 3 bases from V and 2 bases from J, with 8 bases between. The CDR3 sequence: CASSYPTNTEAFF. CDR3 DNA: TGTGCCAGCAGCTATCCTACCAACACTGAAGCTTTCTTT.

This rearrangement joins TRBV4-2 to TRBJ1-6; D is unresolved. The CDR3 totals 17 residues. V lost 1 base to trimming and J lost 0 bases, with 10 bases between them. CDR1 is LGHNA and CDR2 is YNFKEQ in the germline V gene. The CDR3 loop is CASSQGTVSSYNSPLHF. The CDR3 bases are TGTGCCAGCAGCCAAGGTACCGTCAGCTCCTATAATTCACCCCTCCACTTT.

This clone was picked up one time. V gene TRBV7-9 combines with J gene TRBJ2-7; a weak D match, TRBD2 (6 bases). The V gene's germline CDR1 is SEHNR and CDR2 FQNEAQ (reference sequence). V lost 3 bases, J lost 1 base, and 10 bases lay in between. The CDR3 runs 14 residues. Here the CDR3 reads CASSLAGLSYEQYF. CDR3 DNA sequence: TGTGCCAGCAGCTTGGCGGGGCTATCCTACGAGCAGTACTTC.

The chain carries TRBV6-6 and TRBJ1-2; possible D gene TRBD1, 6 bases. This CDR3 has 14 residues. V dropped 7 bases and J dropped 7 bases, with 19 bases sitting between them. Germline loops: CDR1 MNHNY, CDR2 SVGAGI (reference sequence). This CDR3 is CASNLREIRGGYTF. The CDR3, as DNA: TGTGCCAGCAACCTGAGGGAGATCAGGGGTGGCTACACCTTC.

The rearrangement joins TRBV5-6 to TRBJ2-3; D gene uncertain. This CDR3 comprises 16 residues. Germline V gene sequence: CDR1 SGHDT, CDR2 YYEEEE. Between the trimmed V and J ends, which lost 0 bases and 0 bases, there was a span of 11 bases. CDR3 DNA: TGTGCCAGCAGCTTGGGTGGGCAGGCCAGCACAGATACGCAGTATTTT. It yields the protein CASSLGGQASTDTQYF. The whole variable domain, remainder taken from reference TRBV5-6 and TRBJ2-3, is DAGVTQSPTHLIKTRGQQVTLRCSPKSGHDTVSWYQQALGQGPQFIFQYYEEEERQRGNFPDRFSGHQFPNYSSELNVNALLLGDSALYLCASSLGGQASTDTQYFGPGTRLTVL.

The chain uses TRBV11-2 and TRBJ1-2, with 7 bases identical to TRBD1. CDR3 length equals 16 residues. V was pared by 5 bases and J by 8 bases, with 17 bases of the junction left unmatched. Germline assignment: CDR1 SGHAT and CDR2 FQNNGV. This chain's CDR3 is CASSLRATGHYPGYTF. DNA for the CDR3: TGTGCCAGCAGCCTACGGGCGACAGGGCACTACCCCGGCTACACCTTC.

The chain is built from TRBV5-1 and TRBJ2-7, with D possibly being TRBD2 (6 bases). V lost 0 bases and J 3 bases, leaving 7 bases between the germline ends. The CDR3 contains 13 residues. In germline, CDR1 is SGHRS, CDR2 YFSETQ. The CDR3 DNA reads TGCGCCAGCAGCTTGGAAGCGGGCTACGAGCAGTACTTC. This encodes CASSLEAGYEQYF.

CDR3 sequence (DNA): TGTGCCATCAGTGTGGGGGGGGGCACAGATACGCAGTATTTT. Translating gives CAISVGGGTDTQYF. This chain joins TRBV10-3 and TRBJ2-3; 7 nucleotides align to TRBD2. The ends lost 4 bases at V and 1 base at J; junction bases unmatched: 2. The V gene's germline CDR1 is ENHRY and CDR2 SYGVKD. The CDR3 consists of 14 residues.

This chain connects TRBV2 to TRBJ1-1; the D is unclear. This CDR3 contains 11 residues. CDR1 and CDR2 (germline): SNHLY, FYNNEI. Trimming removed 8 bases at V and 1 base at J, with 5 bases between. In DNA form, the CDR3 reads TGTGCCAGCGACAAGAACACTGAAGCTTTCTTT. Translating gives CASDKNTEAFF.